This TCR beta chain is from a study of CD8 T cells in ankylosing spondylitis. This clonotype has just a few counts. Antigen unknown. The junction had 7 bases not matched to a gene; V was cut back by 8 bases and J by 6 bases. The CDR3 has 13 residues. Germline CDR1 is MNHNY and CDR2 is SVGAGI (reference sequence). MiXCR, applied by TCRdb to the 5' RACE reads, yields one record per CDR3 protein. The top ten hold under 20% of the sample, which has roughly 670,000 distinct CDR3 sequences, roughly 19% seen once. Study findings and constraints: A TCR beta motif made of several highly homologous variants seemed typical of ankylosing spondylitis blood. Reports say disease-linked clones showed up significantly more in matched ankylosing spondylitis synovial fluid.

This chain connects TRBV6-6 to TRBJ2-1; the match to TRBD2 covers 7 bases. This receptor was taken from a male donor with ankylosing spondylitis. Material for sequencing was blood, either unsorted or a sorted T cell fraction (not recorded which). CDR3: CASGRLAVNEQFF. Written as DNA, the CDR3 is TGTGCCAGCGGGCGACTAGCAGTCAATGAGCAGTTCTTC.